These T cell receptor beta chains were read from a single sample in a study of regulatory T cells in long-lasting Graves disease. TCRdb re-analysed the multiplex PCR reads in MiXCR, keeping a single row per CDR3 protein. The table has more than 650,000 distinct CDR3 sequences, around 30% seen once. The sample here was peripheral blood mononuclear cells (PBMCs), taken when the disease was refractory, from a patient treated with antithyroid drugs. Receptors were obtained from a female donor with Graves disease. The CDR3 runs from the conserved cysteine through the conserved F or W. D genes are given only for firm matches. Clone size is stated in some rows and not others, as once, few, many or a class when expanded.

>-|TRBV6-1|TRBJ2-7|TRBD1
TGTGCCAGCAGTAAATACGGACAGGGGGCCTACGAGCAGTACTTC
CASSKYGQGAYEQYF
>-|TRBV30|TRBJ1-2|-
TGTGCCTTGACCCGTCTGGGGTCTATTGGCTACACCTTC
CALTRLGSIGYTF
>-|TRBV12-3/TRBV12-4|TRBJ1-1|-
TGTGCCTGCAGCCTGACAGAGAACACTGAAGCTTTCTTT
CACSLTENTEAFF
>-|TRBV5-5|TRBJ2-5|-
TGTGCCAGCAGCATAGACAGGCCTCCGGGGACCCAGTACTTC
CASSIDRPPGTQYF
>few|TRBV5-1|TRBJ1-1|TRBD1
TGCGCCAGCAGCTTGGCCAGGGGGCTCGAGGACACTGAAGCTTTCTTT
CASSLARGLEDTEAFF
>few|TRBV20-1|TRBJ2-7|TRBD2
TGCAGTGCTAGAACATTTAGCGGGTGGAGAGAGAGGTACTCCGAGCAGTACTTC
CSARTFSGWRERYSEQYF
>-|TRBV28|TRBJ1-4|TRBD1
TGTGCCAGCAGTTTAGGGACAGTTAATGAAAAACTGTTTTTT
CASSLGTVNEKLFF
>few|TRBV25-1|TRBJ1-6|-
TGTGCCAGCAGTGGCGGACACTCGTCCAGCTCCTATAATTCACCCCTCCACTTT
CASSGGHSSSSYNSPLHF
>-|TRBV30|TRBJ1-2|-
TGTGCCTGGCAGGGGAAAGGTGGCTACACCTTC
CAWQGKGGYTF
>-|TRBV3-1|TRBJ1-5|-
TGTGCCAGCAGCCACGAGGGGCAGCCCCAGCATTTT
CASSHEGQPQHF
>few|TRBV11-3|TRBJ2-5|TRBD1
TGTGCCAGCAGCCGAAGACAGGGGAAGTCGGAGACCCAGTACTTC
CASSRRQGKSETQYF
>-|TRBV5-1|TRBJ1-2|TRBD1
TGCGCCAGCGCTCCTCAGGGGGCCAACTATGGCTACACCTTC
CASAPQGANYGYTF
>few|TRBV29-1|TRBJ2-2|TRBD1
TGCAGCGTTGACGGTCAGGGGGCCGGGGAGCTGTTTTTT
CSVDGQGAGELFF
>-|TRBV6-5|TRBJ1-1|-
TGTGCCAGCAGTTGGGTTCGGCAGGCCATGAACACTGAAGCTTTCTTT
CASSWVRQAMNTEAFF